The 11 T cell receptor beta chains below all came from one sample that was sequenced in a study of blood T cells in healthy people across ages. A second PCR, run for roughly 7 to 11 cycles, used a sample-barcoded 5' primer plus a J-beta primer mix. Using its own MiXCR run on the 5' RACE reads, TCRdb lists one record per CDR3 protein. The table has 850,000 to 950,000 distinct CDR3 sequences, about 30% seen once. The specimen sequenced was blood. The receptors come from a woman older than 75 in good health.

Of note for this clonotype: This sequence may be a read error, since a much larger clone differs from it by one base. The chain is built from TRBV7-9 and TRBJ2-1; possible D gene TRBD2, 5 bases. The CDR3 covers 14 residues. In germline, CDR1 is SEHNR, CDR2 FQNEAQ (reference sequence). The germline V and J ends were trimmed by 1 base and 13 bases, with 17 bases remaining between them. Here the CDR3 reads CASSLVGVGETQFF. CDR3 nucleotides: TGTGCCAGCAGCTTAGTGGGTGTGGGAGAGACCCAGTTCTTC.

This clonotype has ten or more counts. This sequence joins TRBV20-1 and TRBJ1-5; no firm D call. CDR3 length equals 13 residues. The V and J ends lost 4 bases and 0 bases respectively, with 7 bases between them. The germline V gene encodes CDR1 DFQATT and CDR2 SNEGSKA (reference sequence). This CDR3 is CSAIRGSNQPQHF. CDR3 sequence (DNA): TGCAGTGCTATCCGCGGTAGCAATCAGCCCCAGCATTTT.

This clonotype was seen ten or more times. This chain links TRBV27 with TRBJ2-1; 10 bases line up with TRBD1. J gave up 9 bases and V 4 bases, and 15 bases lay outside the gene matches. The germline V gene encodes CDR1 MNHEY and CDR2 SMNVEV (reference sequence). The length of the CDR3 is 17 residues. CDR3 loop: CASSWRDPGQGRGEQFF. DNA of the CDR3: TGTGCCAGCAGTTGGAGGGACCCGGGACAGGGGCGGGGTGAGCAGTTCTTC.

There are many counts of this clonotype. The chain has TRBV12-3 or TRBV12-4 and TRBJ2-2; D call uncertain. Trimming shortened V by 7 bases and J by 8 bases, and 8 bases separated the two germline ends. The CDR3 totals 11 residues. This CDR3 is CASKLEGELFF. The CDR3 DNA reads TGTGCCAGCAAACTTGAGGGGGAGCTGTTTTTT.

This clonotype showed up many times. V gene TRBV6-1 combines with J gene TRBJ2-5; D remains unclear. This CDR3 is 13 amino acids long. Germline loops: CDR1 MNHNS, CDR2 SASEGT. V lost 9 bases to trimming and J lost 3 bases, with 14 bases between them. The CDR3 here is CASAPTREETQYF. CDR3 nucleotides: TGTGCCAGTGCCCCGACTCGAGAAGAGACCCAGTACTTC.

Ten or more counts support this clonotype. The genes are TRBV5-1 and TRBJ2-1; D not certain. The CDR3 spans 11 residues. The ends were cut back, 0 bases at V and 8 bases at J, with 3 bases in the middle. Germline CDR1 SGHRS, CDR2 YFSETQ. The CDR3 bases are TGCGCCAGCAGCTTGGCCGATGAGCAGTTCTTC. This sequence encodes CASSLADEQFF.

With respect to this clonotype: Possible read error: a much larger clone is one base away. V gene TRBV7-9 combines with J gene TRBJ2-7; D not resolved. The length of the CDR3 is 11 residues. CDR1 and CDR2 (germline): SEHNR, FQNEAQ (reference sequence). Written as DNA, the CDR3 is TGTGTCAGCAGCCTTAGTCGGGAGCAGTACTTC. Its translation is CVSSLSREQYF.

Ten or more counts support this clonotype. J is TRBJ1-2 and V is TRBV11-2; possibly TRBD1 for D (6 bases). V was trimmed by 3 bases and J by 2 bases, leaving 10 bases between them. The CDR3 consists of 14 residues. The germline V gene encodes CDR1 SGHAT and CDR2 FQNNGV. CDR3 nucleotides: TGTGCCAGCAGCTTCGGGGGGCCAAACTATGGCTACACCTTC. It codes for CASSFGGPNYGYTF.

This clonotype was counted many times. The V call is TRBV5-5, the J call TRBJ2-1; TRBD2 aligns across 8 bases. Germline V gives CDR1 SGHKS, CDR2 YYEKEE (reference sequence). After removal of 4 bases from V and 4 bases from J, the junction contained 10 bases not matched to a gene. The length of the CDR3 is 16 residues. The CDR3 nucleotides are TGTGCCAGCAGCCTATCACCGAGCGGGGGTTACAATGAGCAGTTCTTC. Amino acids: CASSLSPSGGYNEQFF.

A few counts support this clonotype. This could be a read error, since a much larger clone is one nucleotide away. The chain links TRBV7-2 to TRBJ2-5; no clear D. CDR1 and CDR2 from the germline V gene are SGHTA and FQGNSA. Trimming removed 5 bases at V and 11 bases at J, with 12 bases between. This CDR3 spans 11 amino acids. CDR3: CASSTTEKQYF. CDR3 nucleotides: TGTGCCAGCAGCACGACCGAAAAGCAGTACTTC.

Concerning this clonotype itself: A much bigger clone sits one base away, suggesting this may be a read error. This chain joins TRBV20-1 and TRBJ1-2; 9 bases align to TRBD1. Per germline, CDR1 DFQATT and CDR2 SNEGSKA (reference sequence). This CDR3 has 14 residues. This CDR3 reads CSAIPGQGYYDYTF. CDR3 nucleotides: TGCAGTGCAATACCGGGACAGGGATACTATGACTACACCTTC.